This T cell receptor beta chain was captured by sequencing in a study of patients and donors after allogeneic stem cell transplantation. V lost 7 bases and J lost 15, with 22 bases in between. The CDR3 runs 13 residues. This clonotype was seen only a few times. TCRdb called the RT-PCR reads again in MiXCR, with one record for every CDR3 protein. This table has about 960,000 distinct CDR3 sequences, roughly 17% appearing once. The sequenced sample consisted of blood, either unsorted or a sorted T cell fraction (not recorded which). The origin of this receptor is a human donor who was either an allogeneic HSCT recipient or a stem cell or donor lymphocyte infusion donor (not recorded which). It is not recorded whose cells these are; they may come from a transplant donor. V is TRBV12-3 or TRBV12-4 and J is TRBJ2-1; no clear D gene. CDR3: CASTPPGRNSLFF. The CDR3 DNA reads TGTGCCAGCACCCCGCCAGGACGGAACTCCCTGTTCTTC.